This is a list of T cell receptor beta chains from one sample in a study of T cells and copy number aberrations in small-cell lung cancer. Assay: immunoSEQ multiplex PCR; the TCRdb copy retains only in-frame clones and omits some. The sample holds 500 or so clones, approximately 88% seen once. The sequenced material came from tumor tissue. These receptors were collected from a man between 60 and 70 years old with small cell lung cancer. Each CDR3 is given with its conserved first and last residue. The D gene is left open where the match is weak. Not every row has a clone size; where given, it reads once, few, many or a size class.

size	D	length	J	V	CDR3	DNA
NA	NA	14	TRBJ1-5	TRBV7-9	CASSSGGAGQPQHF	TGTGCCAGCAGCTCCGGGGGGGCGGGTCAGCCCCAGCATTTT
NA	TRBD2	16	TRBJ2-1	TRBV4-1	CASSQGTSGGYNEQFF	TGCGCCAGCAGCCAAGGGACTAGCGGGGGCTACAATGAGCAGTTCTTC
NA	NA	13	TRBJ1-1	TRBV10-2	CASSDQGRDGAFF	TGCGCCAGCAGTGACCAGGGGCGGGACGGAGCTTTCTTT
NA	NA	11	TRBJ2-5	TRBV29-1	CSPGTYETQYF	TGCAGCCCCGGGACCTATGAGACCCAGTACTTC
NA	TRBD1	14	TRBJ1-1	TRBV7-8	CASSLWTGGAEAFF	TGTGCCAGCAGCTTATGGACAGGGGGCGCTGAAGCTTTCTTT
NA	NA	11	TRBJ2-7	TRBV27	CASRKRYEQYF	TGTGCCAGCAGAAAGAGGTACGAGCAGTACTTC
NA	TRBD1	15	TRBJ1-5	TRBV6-5	CASSSGRGPGQPQHF	TGTGCCAGCAGCTCCGGAAGGGGGCCTGGTCAGCCCCAGCATTTT
NA	TRBD1	13	TRBJ2-1	TRBV7-3	CASSPQQGSEQFF	TGTGCCAGCAGCCCACAACAGGGGAGTGAGCAGTTCTTC
NA	NA	12	TRBJ2-7	TRBV9	CASSGRGYEQYF	TGTGCCAGCAGTGGCAGGGGATACGAGCAGTACTTC
few	TRBD2	12	TRBJ2-7	TRBV27	CASWKWGGEQYF	TGTGCCAGCTGGAAATGGGGGGGCGAGCAGTACTTC
NA	NA	16	TRBJ2-4	TRBV28	CASSNLAARAKNIQYF	TGTGCCAGCAGTAATCTTGCGGCCCGTGCCAAGAACATTCAGTACTTC
few	TRBD1	14	TRBJ2-5	TRBV5-4	CASSSGTAQETQYF	TGTGCCAGCAGCTCCGGGACAGCACAAGAGACCCAGTACTTC
NA	NA	15	TRBJ1-2	TRBV7-9	CASSLPGQENYGYTF	TGTGCCAGCAGCTTGCCCGGGCAGGAGAACTATGGCTACACCTTC
NA	TRBD2	15	TRBJ2-7	TRBV6-1	CASNERIAGVYEQYF	TGTGCCAGCAATGAAAGAATAGCGGGAGTATACGAGCAGTACTTC
NA	TRBD2	17	TRBJ2-4	TRBV9	CASSVGLAGPGENIQYF	TGTGCCAGCAGCGTAGGGCTAGCGGGCCCAGGGGAAAACATTCAGTACTTC
NA	NA	14	TRBJ1-4	TRBV18	CASSPTRGGEKLFF	TGTGCCAGCTCACCAACAAGGGGTGGCGAAAAACTGTTTTTT
NA	TRBD1	16	TRBJ2-4	TRBV28	CASSLRDRLAKNIQYF	TGTGCCAGCAGTTTACGGGACAGACTAGCCAAAAACATTCAGTACTTC
NA	NA	13	TRBJ2-7	TRBV2	CASKKVRDYEQYF	TGTGCCAGCAAGAAGGTCCGGGACTACGAGCAGTACTTC
few	TRBD2	16	TRBJ2-5	TRBV2	CASSEVAGLAAETQYF	TGTGCCAGCAGTGAAGTAGCGGGACTCGCAGCGGAGACCCAGTACTTC
NA	NA	15	TRBJ2-5	TRBV7-9	CASSLGYREMETQYF	TGTGCCAGCAGCTTAGGGTACAGGGAGATGGAGACCCAGTACTTC
NA	NA	12	TRBJ2-3	TRBV29-1	CSVDKGSDTQYF	TGCAGCGTTGATAAGGGTTCGGATACGCAGTATTTT
once	NA	13	TRBJ2-7	TRBV28	CASFQSASYEQYF	TGTGCCAGCTTCCAAAGCGCCTCCTACGAGCAGTACTTC
NA	NA	17	TRBJ1-5	TRBV2	CASSDSGGMVSNQPQHF	TGTGCCAGCAGTGACAGTGGGGGGATGGTATCAAATCAGCCCCAGCATTTT
NA	NA	14	TRBJ2-3	TRBV4-2	CASSQATSTDTQYF	TGTGCCAGCAGCCAAGCAACTAGCACAGATACGCAGTATTTT
once	NA	19	TRBJ2-2	TRBV4-2	CASSQDPPHRTKNTGELFF	TGTGCCAGCAGCCAAGACCCACCTCACAGGACAAAGAACACCGGGGAGCTGTTTTTT
NA	NA	14	TRBJ2-1	TRBV10-3	CAISELEGYNEQFF	TGTGCCATCAGTGAGCTGGAGGGTTACAATGAGCAGTTCTTC
NA	NA	12	TRBJ1-1	TRBV7-3	CASGGGNTEAFF	TGTGCCAGCGGAGGGGGGAACACTGAAGCTTTCTTT
NA	NA	10	TRBJ1-2	TRBV20-1	CSASLYGYTF	TGCAGTGCTAGCCTCTATGGCTACACCTTC
NA	NA	20	TRBJ2-3	TRBV2	CASNVRSQGIGFGRTDTQYF	TGTGCCAGCAATGTCAGGAGTCAGGGGATCGGGTTTGGCCGCACAGATACGCAGTATTTT
NA	TRBD1	15	TRBJ1-2	TRBV6-6	CASSLDRGRSNGYTF	TGTGCCAGCAGTTTAGACAGGGGGCGGTCTAATGGCTACACCTTC
NA	NA	11	TRBJ2-2	TRBV19	CASSTPGELFF	TGTGCCAGTAGTACGCCCGGGGAGCTGTTTTTT
NA	NA	15	TRBJ2-7	TRBV28	CASSRDSTYVSEQYF	TGTGCCAGCAGCAGAGACAGCACCTACGTATCGGAGCAGTACTTC
few	NA	13	TRBJ1-1	TRBV6-6	CASRGIVDTEAFF	TGTGCCAGCAGGGGGATAGTAGACACTGAAGCTTTCTTT
NA	TRBD2	15	TRBJ2-1	TRBV7-8	CASSHWDYLNNEQFF	TGTGCCAGCAGCCACTGGGACTACCTCAACAATGAGCAGTTCTTC
NA	NA	14	TRBJ2-3	TRBV29-1	CSSSTSGSTDTQYF	TGCAGCTCCTCCACGAGCGGGAGCACAGATACGCAGTATTTT
once	NA	14	TRBJ2-7	TRBV6-1	CASSSGVVPYEQYF	TGTGCCAGCAGTTCGGGGGTCGTTCCCTACGAGCAGTACTTC
NA	NA	12	TRBJ2-7	TRBV5-1	CASSAQGYEQYF	TGCGCCAGCAGCGCGCAGGGGTACGAGCAGTACTTC
once	NA	16	TRBJ2-7	TRBV21-1	CASSSGTASPSYEQYF	TGTGCCAGCAGCAGCGGGACAGCCTCTCCCTCCTACGAGCAGTACTTC
NA	NA	13	TRBJ1-1	TRBV19	CASSDRLNTEAFF	TGTGCCAGTAGTGATCGGCTAAACACTGAAGCTTTCTTT
NA	NA	13	TRBJ1-5	TRBV27	CASSNRLGQPQHF	TGTGCCAGCAGTAATCGGTTAGGGCAGCCCCAGCATTTT
few	NA	14	TRBJ2-3	TRBV9	CASSVERLADTQYF	TGTGCCAGCAGCGTAGAGCGACTAGCAGATACGCAGTATTTT
NA	NA	15	TRBJ1-1	TRBV19	CASSTGTWENTEAFF	TGTGCCAGTAGTACAGGTACCTGGGAGAACACTGAAGCTTTCTTT
NA	NA	16	TRBJ2-7	TRBV27	CASSLTRDFGDGRQYF	TGTGCCAGCAGTTTAACCCGGGACTTCGGCGATGGTCGGCAGTACTTC
NA	NA	15	TRBJ1-1	TRBV19	CASSIGPFINTEAFF	TGTGCCAGTAGTATAGGTCCCTTCATAAACACTGAAGCTTTCTTT
NA	NA	14	TRBJ2-7	TRBV29-1	CSALTGTASYEQYF	TGCAGCGCACTAACCGGGACGGCTTCCTACGAGCAGTACTTC
NA	NA	14	TRBJ2-7	TRBV5-1	CASSPSVSFVEQYF	TGCGCCAGCAGCCCGAGTGTCTCTTTTGTCGAGCAGTACTTC
NA	NA	14	TRBJ1-4	TRBV30	CAWTKGRATEKLFF	TGTGCCTGGACCAAGGGCAGGGCTACGGAAAAACTGTTTTTT
NA	NA	13	TRBJ2-7	TRBV10-2	CASGRARGYEQYF	TGCGCCAGCGGCCGGGCTCGGGGTTACGAGCAGTACTTC
NA	NA	13	TRBJ2-1	TRBV5-1	CASSSQAASEQFF	TGCGCCAGCAGCTCCCAAGCGGCGAGTGAGCAGTTCTTC
NA	TRBD2	15	TRBJ2-1	TRBV7-2	CASSLGSGGYNEQFF	TGTGCCAGCAGCTTGGGTAGCGGGGGGTACAATGAGCAGTTCTTC
NA	NA	13	TRBJ2-7	TRBV2	CASNPWEDGEQYF	TGTGCCAGCAACCCGTGGGAGGACGGCGAGCAGTACTTC
once	TRBD1	13	TRBJ1-1	TRBV5-1	CASSFDRDTEAFF	TGCGCCAGCAGCTTCGACAGGGACACTGAAGCTTTCTTT
hyperexpanded	NA	16	TRBJ1-1	TRBV18	CASSPFQGSRDTEAFF	TGTGCCAGCTCACCCTTTCAGGGAAGTCGGGACACTGAAGCTTTCTTT
NA	NA	11	TRBJ2-7	TRBV10-3	CAISEGHEQYF	TGTGCCATCAGTGAGGGCCACGAGCAGTACTTC
few	TRBD1	14	TRBJ1-2	TRBV28	CASSPTGVGYGYTF	TGTGCCAGCAGTCCGACAGGGGTCGGCTATGGCTACACCTTC
NA	TRBD1	14	TRBJ2-1	TRBV10-2	CASSEFRGLDEQFF	TGCGCCAGCAGTGAGTTTAGGGGGCTGGACGAGCAGTTCTTC
few	NA	16	TRBJ2-3	TRBV11-2	CASSLGGWGSTDTQYF	TGTGCCAGCAGCTTGGGTGGCTGGGGATCCACAGATACGCAGTATTTT